This passage covers 23 T cell receptor beta chains from one sample sequenced in a study of cytomegalovirus exposure and HLA in healthy donors. Primers: 60 Vbeta forward and 13 Jbeta reverse. Repertoires were generated with immunoSEQ multiplex PCR, while TCRdb's copy carries only in-frame clones and drops some. This table has about 160,000 clones, around 85% appearing once. Specimen: PBMCs. The receptors stem from a woman aged 25 to 39 in good health and CMV-seronegative.

V gene TRBV9 combines with J gene TRBJ2-2, with 8 bases aligning to TRBD1. This CDR3 contains 15 residues. Germline loops: CDR1 SGDLS, CDR2 YYNGEE. The V and J ends lost 2 bases and 7 bases, in that order; junction bases with no gene match: 7. The CDR3 bases are TGTGCCAGCAGCGTCGCAGGGGGCGAGGTCGGGGAGCTGTTTTTT. This encodes CASSVAGGEVGELFF.

J is TRBJ2-7 and V is TRBV6-5; weak D call: TRBD2 (5 bases). This CDR3 contains 14 residues. The germline CDR1 and CDR2 sequences are MNHEY and SVGAGI. V was cut by 0 bases and J by 3 bases, with 9 bases left in between. For the CDR3, the DNA is TGTGCCAGCAGTTACTCCCCGGGGATCTACGAGCAGTACTTC. This encodes CASSYSPGIYEQYF.

The J gene is TRBJ1-5, the V gene TRBV12-5; D call uncertain. The CDR3 sequence is 19 residues long. The V end was cut by 5 bases, the J end by 0 bases, with 23 bases between. Germline loops: CDR1 LGHNT, CDR2 FRNRAP. In DNA form, the CDR3 reads TGTGCTAGTGGTCTTCCCGAAACGGGCAGCGGGTATAGCAATCAGCCCCAGCATTTT. This codes for CASGLPETGSGYSNQPQHF.

This rearrangement joins TRBV14 to TRBJ2-1; the match to TRBD2 covers 8 bases. The CDR3 extends over 15 amino acids. The J segment lost 4 bases and the V segment lost 1 base, leaving 3 bases of the junction unmatched. Germline lookup yields CDR1 SGHDN and CDR2 FVKESK. The CDR3: CASSQGRGAYNEQFF. The CDR3 DNA is TGTGCCAGCAGCCAAGGGCGGGGGGCTTACAATGAGCAGTTCTTC.

The V call is TRBV18, the J call TRBJ1-4, with 10 bases matching TRBD1. The germline CDR1 and CDR2 sequences are KGHSH and LQKENI. V shed 3 bases and J 0 bases; nucleotides not matched to a gene: 7. There are 18 residues in the CDR3. The CDR3 loop is CASSPIGTGATTNEKLFF. In DNA form, the CDR3 reads TGTGCCAGCTCACCTATCGGGACAGGGGCAACAACTAATGAAAAACTGTTTTTT.

In this sample, this clone turned up a few times. This sequence joins TRBV7-8 and TRBJ2-1, with 9 bases that match TRBD2. Losses at the gene ends were 3 bases for V and 8 bases for J; bases not matched to a gene: 14. There are 17 residues in the CDR3. CDR1 and CDR2 from the germline V gene are SGHVS and FQNEAQ. Written as DNA, the CDR3 is TGTGCCAGCAGCTTCCCTAGGGGGAGCGGGGGGTTCGATGAGCAGTTCTTC. Amino acids: CASSFPRGSGGFDEQFF.

The rearrangement joins TRBV28 to TRBJ2-5; 7 bases agree with TRBD1. The germline gives CDR1 MDHEN, CDR2 SYDVKM. The CDR3 runs 12 residues. V lost 6 bases, J lost 12 bases, and 10 bases stayed unmatched. CDR3 sequence: CASRFSTGVEYF. The DNA for the CDR3 is TGTGCCAGCAGATTCTCCACAGGGGTGGAGTACTTC.

This clone was seen only a few times. The CDR3 DNA reads TGTGCCAGCAGCACCGGGACAGGGGCATATAATTCACCCCTCCACTTT. This gives the protein CASSTGTGAYNSPLHF. This sequence joins TRBV9 and TRBJ1-6; the match to TRBD1 covers 10 bases. Germline trimming cut 4 bases from V and 4 bases from J; bases unmatched to any gene: 5. This CDR3 is 16 amino acids long. Germline V lookup: CDR1 SGDLS, CDR2 YYNGEE.

CDR3 loop: CASRVALHNEQFF. DNA for the CDR3: TGTGCCAGCCGGGTAGCTCTCCACAATGAGCAGTTCTTC. The chain couples TRBV28 to TRBJ2-1; the D is unclear. The V gene's germline CDR1 is MDHEN and CDR2 SYDVKM. The CDR3 is 13 residues long. V was trimmed by 8 bases and J by 5 bases, leaving 13 bases between them.

This chain joins TRBV7-6 and TRBJ2-3; D is ambiguous. Germline CDR1 and CDR2: SGHVS and FNYEAQ. The CDR3 sequence is 15 residues long. Trimming took 0 bases from V and 0 from J, leaving 7 bases between them. The CDR3 bases are TGTGCCAGCAGCTTAGCGCTATCTAGCACAGATACGCAGTATTTT. Its translation is CASSLALSSTDTQYF. Together with reference TRBV7-6 and TRBJ2-3, the CDR3 gives the full variable domain: GAGVSQSPRYKVTKRGQDVALRCDPISGHVSLYWYRQALGQGPEFLTYFNYEAQQDKSGLPNDRFSAERPEGSISTLTIQRTEQRDSAMYRCASSLALSSTDTQYFGPGTRLTVL.

The chain couples TRBV6-1 to TRBJ2-7; 7 nucleotides match TRBD2. The CDR3 is 17 amino acids. After removal of 0 bases from V and 2 bases from J, the junction contained 10 bases not matched to a gene. Per germline, CDR1 MNHNS and CDR2 SASEGT. CDR3 nucleotide sequence: TGTGCCAGCAGTGAAGCCGGCGGGAGTACAACGCCCTACGAGCAGTACTTC. Residues: CASSEAGGSTTPYEQYF.

J is TRBJ2-5 and V is TRBV7-3; TRBD2 agrees at 10 bases. The V and J ends lost 2 bases and 2 bases, in that order; junction bases with no gene match: 5. Germline V gives CDR1 SGHTA, CDR2 FQGTGA. The CDR3 consists of 16 residues. The CDR3, as DNA: TGTGCCAGCAGCTTACTAGCGGGAGCGGGGCAAGAGACCCAGTACTTC. The encoded protein is CASSLLAGAGQETQYF.

The J gene is TRBJ2-2, the V gene TRBV29-1, with 8 positions matching TRBD1. Germline assignment: CDR1 SQVTM and CDR2 ANQGSEA. V trimming: 7 bases; J trimming: 7 bases; junction bases outside the gene matches: 14. This CDR3 spans 15 amino acids. The CDR3 region has the DNA TGCAGCGCTCGCCCACAGCAGGGGGCCGGCGGGGAGCTGTTTTTT. This encodes CSARPQQGAGGELFF.

The rearrangement joins TRBV7-9 to TRBJ1-5; weak D call: TRBD1 (5 bases). Germline values: CDR1 SEHNR, CDR2 FQNEAQ (reference sequence). The CDR3 loop spans 14 amino acids. With 6 bases removed from V and 4 bases from J, the gap between germline ends came to 13 bases. CDR3 loop: CASSSTAGNQPQHF. For the CDR3, the DNA is TGTGCCAGCAGTTCCACGGCAGGGAATCAGCCCCAGCATTTT.

This clone was seen a few times. The V and J genes are TRBV28 and TRBJ2-7; D call uncertain. CDR1 and CDR2 from the germline V gene are MDHEN and SYDVKM. This CDR3 contains 12 residues. Trimming cost V 3 bases and J 3 bases, with 6 bases left between them. The CDR3 is CASSFVSYEQYF. In DNA form, the CDR3 reads TGTGCCAGCAGTTTTGTCAGCTACGAGCAGTACTTC. Based on the CDR3 plus reference TRBV28 and TRBJ2-7, the full variable domain is DVKVTQSSRYLVKRTGEKVFLECVQDMDHENMFWYRQDPGLGLRLIYFSYDVKMKEKGDIPEGYSVSREKKERFSLILESASTNQTSMYLCASSFVSYEQYFGPGTRLTVT.

The rearrangement uses TRBV7-3 and TRBJ2-2, with 12 bases identical to TRBD2. V gave up 1 base and J gave up 2 bases; unmatched junction bases: 5. The CDR3 length is 18 residues. Germline V gene lookup returns CDR1 SGHTA and CDR2 FQGTGA. The CDR3 DNA sequence: TGTGCCAGCAGCTTAAACCCACTAGCGGGAGGCAACACCGGGGAGCTGTTTTTT. It translates to CASSLNPLAGGNTGELFF. The full variable domain, its missing parts supplied by reference TRBV7-3 and TRBJ2-2, is GAGVSQTPSNKVTEKGKYVELRCDPISGHTALYWYRQSLGQGPEFLIYFQGTGAADDSGLPNDRFFAVRPEGSVSTLKIQRTERGDSAVYLCASSLNPLAGGNTGELFFGEGSRLTVL.

The rearrangement joins TRBV27 to TRBJ2-7, with TRBD1 matching 7 bases. The CDR3 has 16 amino acids. Trimming at V came to 4 bases and at J to 3 bases, leaving 12 bases not matched to a gene. In germline, CDR1 is MNHEY, CDR2 SMNVEV (reference sequence). The CDR3 sequence: CASSSRTGTALYEQYF. In nucleotides, the CDR3 is TGTGCCAGCAGTTCTAGAACCGGGACAGCGCTCTACGAGCAGTACTTC.

The chain has TRBV18 and TRBJ2-1; 9 bases are shared with TRBD2. Trimming removed 3 bases from V and 6 bases from J; junction bases left unmatched: 12. The germline CDR1 and CDR2 sequences are KGHSH and LQKENI. This CDR3 is 17 amino acids long. The CDR3 protein is CASSPRVGAGGLNEQFF. Written as DNA, the CDR3 is TGTGCCAGCTCACCCCGCGTGGGGGCGGGGGGGCTCAATGAGCAGTTCTTC.

CDR3 in DNA: TGTGCCAGCAGCTCAGGGGCGCTGGGAAACACCATATATTTT. Translated: CASSSGALGNTIYF. The chain uses TRBV7-2 and TRBJ1-3, with a possible D match to TRBD1 (6 bases). V gave up 4 bases and J gave up 4 bases, with 11 bases separating them. CDR1 and CDR2 (germline): SGHTA, FQGNSA. There are 14 residues in the CDR3.

The chain employs TRBV7-9 and TRBJ1-2; 7 bases align to TRBD1. V shed 4 bases, J shed 4 bases, and the junction held 6 bases outside the gene matches. Germline lookup yields CDR1 SEHNR and CDR2 FQNEAQ (reference sequence). The length of the CDR3 is 14 residues. This CDR3 is CASSSTGLSYGYTF. CDR3 nucleotides: TGTGCCAGCAGCTCGACAGGGCTTTCCTATGGCTACACCTTC. The entire variable domain, with the rest obtained from reference TRBV7-9 and TRBJ1-2, is as follows: DTGVSQNPRHKITKRGQNVTFRCDPISEHNRLYWYRQTLGQGPEFLTYFQNEAQLEKSRLLSDRFSAERPKGSFSTLEIQRTEQGDSAMYLCASSSTGLSYGYTFGSGTRLTVV.

The rearrangement joins TRBV2 to TRBJ2-7; no clear D. This CDR3 has 13 residues. The germline V gene has CDR1 SNHLY and CDR2 FYNNEI. Trimming took 3 bases from V and 3 from J, leaving 9 bases between them. In nucleotides, the CDR3 is TGTGCCAGCAGTGATAGCCCCTTCTACGAGCAGTACTTC. Translating it yields CASSDSPFYEQYF.

The genes are TRBV9 and TRBJ1-2; 8 bases agree with TRBD1. This CDR3 contains 15 residues. The germline CDR1 and CDR2 sequences are SGDLS and YYNGEE. The V segment lost 0 bases and the J segment 2 bases; nucleotides outside the gene matches: 3. CDR3 coding DNA: TGTGCCAGCAGCGTAGAGGCAGGGGGCAACTATGGCTACACCTTC. Translating gives CASSVEAGGNYGYTF. The full variable domain, rest sourced from reference TRBV9 and TRBJ1-2, is DSGVTQTPKHLITATGQRVTLRCSPRSGDLSVYWYQQSLDQGLQFLIQYYNGEERAKGNILERFSAQQFPDLHSELNLSSLELGDSALYFCASSVEAGGNYGYTFGSGTRLTVV.

The chain recombines TRBV7-8 with TRBJ2-5, with 9 nucleotides matching TRBD1. The V gene's germline CDR1 is SGHVS and CDR2 FQNEAQ. CDR3 size: 16 residues. V was clipped by 0 bases and J by 5 bases; unmatched bases: 7. The CDR3: CASSLAYRGQWETQYF. CDR3 nucleotides: TGTGCCAGCAGCTTAGCGTACAGGGGGCAGTGGGAGACCCAGTACTTC.